What follows are 32 T cell receptor beta chains derived from one specimen sequenced in a study of spatial heterogeneity in lung cancer (dated 2019 in TCRdb). The intended sense of this specimen's time point label: sample taken at primary tumor resection. Libraries were built with 5' RACE. TCRdb names NextSeq 500 as the instrument used. TCRdb trimmed public reads at Q25 via fastp, called clones via MiXCR and kept in-frame beta chains. Under each unique CDR3 protein, matching rows form one entry showing the most common genes and DNA. The sample includes about 4,900 distinct CDR3 sequences, with roughly 31% observed a single time. The ten top clones hold roughly 15% of the sample. Overall study results and their limits: The tumor nonsynonymous mutation count correlated with the number of expanded intratumoral alpha and beta TCRs.

These TCRs' antigens remain unknown. Specimen: lung tumor tissue, collected at surgery. Every receptor here comes from a male donor with early-stage non-small cell lung cancer.

V gene TRBV27 combines with J gene TRBJ1-6; 9 positions match TRBD1. The CDR3 consists of 15 residues. The V and J ends lost 3 bases and 6 bases, in that order; junction bases with no gene match: 3. CDR1 and CDR2 (germline): MNHEY, SMNVEV (reference sequence). The CDR3 sequence is CASSFGGQGNSPLHF. The CDR3 coding sequence is TGTGCCAGCAGTTTCGGGGGACAGGGTAATTCACCCCTCCACTTT.

By its share, this clonotype is large. The chain joins TRBV10-2 to TRBJ2-7, with 7 bases lining up with TRBD2. V was pared by 4 bases and J by 3 bases, with 6 bases of the junction left unmatched. Germline values: CDR1 WSHSY, CDR2 SAAADI. The CDR3 totals 14 residues. The CDR3 sequence is CASSALAAGYEQYF. DNA for the CDR3: TGCGCCAGCAGTGCCCTAGCGGCTGGCTACGAGCAGTACTTC.

This clonotype is large (0.1 to 1%) within its sample. The rearrangement links TRBV29-1 to TRBJ2-2; 9 bases fit TRBD2. Trimming took 7 bases from V and 4 from J; bases not matched to a gene: 4. CDR1 is SQVTM and CDR2 is ANQGSEA in the germline V gene. The CDR3 consists of 13 residues. The DNA for the CDR3 is TGCAGCGCCCGACTAGCGGTCACCGGGGAGCTGTTTTTT. It is translated as CSARLAVTGELFF.

By proportion, this clonotype is medium-sized. The chain carries TRBV5-1 and TRBJ1-5; TRBD1 is a possible D gene (6 bases). V shed 4 bases and J shed 0 bases, with 8 bases lying between them. This CDR3 has 14 amino acids. CDR1 and CDR2 from the germline V gene are SGHRS and YFSETQ. The CDR3 coding sequence is TGCGCCAGCAGCAGGGGGGATAGCAATCAGCCCCAGCATTTT. This translates into CASSRGDSNQPQHF.

V usage is TRBV28 and J usage is TRBJ1-2; 11 positions match TRBD1. Losses at the gene ends were 4 bases for V and 4 bases for J; bases not matched to a gene: 11. Germline lookup yields CDR1 MDHEN and CDR2 SYDVKM. The CDR3 contains 17 residues. The CDR3 reads CASSSAPGTGGPYGYTF. The CDR3 nucleotides are TGTGCCAGCAGTTCAGCCCCCGGGACAGGGGGACCCTATGGCTACACCTTC.

V and J are TRBV7-2 and TRBJ1-4, with D unresolved. The CDR3 runs 15 residues. V shed 1 base and J shed 5 bases, with 11 bases lying between them. Germline V lookup: CDR1 SGHTA, CDR2 FQGNSA. The CDR3 protein is CASSLDAGRNEKLFF. CDR3 sequence (DNA): TGTGCCAGCAGCTTAGATGCCGGGAGGAATGAAAAACTGTTTTTT.

This clonotype is judged medium-sized. The chain uses TRBV7-2 and TRBJ2-1, with a weak D call TRBD1 (5 bases). Germline V lookup: CDR1 SGHTA, CDR2 FQGNSA. The CDR3 contains 12 residues. V was trimmed by 5 bases and J by 4 bases, leaving 6 bases between them. The CDR3 loop is CASSRQYNEQFF. CDR3 sequence (DNA): TGTGCCAGCAGCCGACAGTACAATGAGCAGTTCTTC.

This clonotype was counted only a few times. V usage is TRBV7-2 and J usage is TRBJ2-2, with 7 bases matching TRBD2. Looked up from germline, CDR1 is SGHTA and CDR2 is FQGNSA. CDR3 length: 14 amino acids. After removal of 3 bases from V and 6 bases from J, the junction contained 4 bases not matched to a gene. CDR3 in DNA: TGTGCCAGCAGCTTCGCGGGAGCGGCCGGGGAGCTGTTTTTT. Translated, it gives CASSFAGAAGELFF.

This CDR3 reads CASSYGTSYNEQFF. CDR3 sequence (DNA): TGTGCCAGCAGCTACGGGACTAGCTACAATGAGCAGTTCTTC. V gene TRBV12-3 or TRBV12-4 combines with J gene TRBJ2-1, with 8 bases lining up with TRBD2. The CDR3 runs to 14 residues. V was pared by 6 bases and J by 3 bases, with 4 bases of the junction left unmatched.

This clonotype qualifies as medium-sized (0.01 to 0.1%). V and J are TRBV20-1 and TRBJ2-1; 13 bases agree with TRBD2. The V and J ends lost 4 bases and 4 bases, in that order; junction bases with no gene match: 10. Per germline, CDR1 DFQATT and CDR2 SNEGSKA (reference sequence). This CDR3 has 17 residues. The CDR3 coding sequence is TGCAGTGCTACCCCCCCGACTAGCGGGAGGATGTACAATGAGCAGTTCTTC. It specifies CSATPPTSGRMYNEQFF.

This chain connects TRBV27 to TRBJ1-1; the match to TRBD1 covers 9 bases. The CDR3 contains 13 residues. With 8 bases clipped from V and 5 bases from J, the junction kept 6 bases outside the gene matches. Looked up from germline, CDR1 is MNHEY and CDR2 is SMNVEV (reference sequence). This CDR3 reads CASRDRARTEAFF. The CDR3 nucleotides read TGTGCCAGCCGGGACAGGGCACGGACTGAAGCTTTCTTT.

A single count supports this clonotype. The chain has TRBV19 and TRBJ2-5; 9 nucleotides agree with TRBD1. V was pared by 7 bases and J by 0 bases, with 6 bases of the junction left unmatched. The CDR3 runs 15 residues. Germline V gene data show CDR1 as LNHDA and CDR2 as SQIVND (reference sequence). Written as DNA, the CDR3 is TGTGCCAGTACCTCGGACAGGGGCGACCAAGAGACCCAGTACTTC. Protein: CASTSDRGDQETQYF.

The genes are TRBV18 and TRBJ1-5; D unclear. Trimming took off 5 bases at V and 3 bases at J, with 8 bases between the two ends. CDR3 length: 13 amino acids. Germline V gene data show CDR1 as KGHSH and CDR2 as LQKENI. Here the CDR3 reads CASSADNNQPQHF. The CDR3 DNA reads TGTGCCAGCTCAGCAGACAACAATCAGCCCCAGCATTTT.

The chain combines TRBV5-1 with TRBJ1-1, with D perhaps matching TRBD1 (5 bases). V lost 0 bases and J lost 5, with 11 bases in between. In germline, CDR1 is SGHRS, CDR2 YFSETQ. The CDR3 runs to 14 residues. The CDR3 loop reads CASSLVGGGTEAFF. The CDR3 region has the DNA TGCGCCAGCAGCTTGGTGGGGGGAGGAACTGAAGCTTTCTTT.

The CDR3 nucleotides read TGTGCCAGCAGTTACGGAGACCAGGGGACTGAAGCTTTCTTT. Translated, it gives CASSYGDQGTEAFF. The chain is built from TRBV6-5 and TRBJ1-1; a weak D match, TRBD1 (6 bases). Between the trimmed V and J ends, which lost 2 bases and 5 bases, there was a span of 12 bases. The germline V gene encodes CDR1 MNHEY and CDR2 SVGAGI. The CDR3 totals 14 residues.

V gene TRBV7-8 combines with J gene TRBJ2-2; TRBD2 aligns across 10 bases. Trimming cost V 3 bases and J 3 bases; bases outside gene matches: 10. Germline loops: CDR1 SGHVS, CDR2 FQNEAQ. The CDR3 length is 18 residues. CDR3: CASSFPFLAGADTGELFF. The CDR3 DNA is TGTGCCAGCAGCTTTCCCTTTCTAGCGGGAGCTGACACCGGGGAGCTGTTTTTT.

This clonotype was seen once. This chain uses TRBV29-1 with TRBJ2-1; TRBD1 is a possible D gene (5 bases). Trimming left V 2 bases short and J 0 bases short, with 8 bases between. CDR1 is SQVTM and CDR2 is ANQGSEA in the germline V gene. CDR3 length equals 14 residues. The CDR3 nucleotides read TGCAGCGTTGAATTTGGGGCCTCCTACAATGAGCAGTTCTTC. Protein product: CSVEFGASYNEQFF.

The chain recombines TRBV28 with TRBJ2-3; D remains ambiguous. Germline values: CDR1 MDHEN, CDR2 SYDVKM. V lost 4 bases, J lost 2 bases, and 1 base lay in between. The CDR3 loop spans 11 amino acids. CDR3 nucleotide sequence: TGTGCCAGCAGTTACACAGATACGCAGTATTTT. It is translated as CASSYTDTQYF.

By its share, this clonotype is medium-sized. The chain links TRBV27 to TRBJ2-5; 11 bases line up with TRBD1. Germline V gene data show CDR1 as MNHEY and CDR2 as SMNVEV (reference sequence). The junction had 7 bases not matched to a gene; V was cut back by 6 bases and J by 7 bases. The CDR3 totals 14 residues. The CDR3 DNA reads TGTGCCAGCAGGGACAGGGGGCGTCAGGCGACCCAGTACTTC. This gives the protein CASRDRGRQATQYF.

Judged by abundance, this clonotype is medium-sized (0.01 to 0.1%). J is TRBJ2-5 and V is TRBV10-2; a possible D gene is TRBD1 (6 bases). CDR1 is WSHSY and CDR2 is SAAADI in the germline V gene. Trimming cost V 8 bases and J 5 bases, with 15 bases left between them. The CDR3 runs 13 residues. CDR3 bases: TGCGCCAGCCACGAGACAGGCATGGAGACCCAGTACTTC. Translated, it gives CASHETGMETQYF.

This clonotype was seen a few times. The V gene is TRBV27, the J gene TRBJ1-1, with D maybe TRBD1 (6 bases). The V end was cut by 4 bases, the J end by 4 bases, with 19 bases between. CDR3 size: 16 residues. Germline V gene lookup returns CDR1 MNHEY and CDR2 SMNVEV (reference sequence). CDR3 nucleotides: TGTGCCAGCAGTTCAGCCACAGGGTTAAGCGGCACTGAAGCTTTCTTT. Residues: CASSSATGLSGTEAFF.

This clonotype turned up a few times. The chain couples TRBV7-9 to TRBJ2-3, with 12 bases aligning to TRBD1. CDR3 length equals 18 residues. In germline, CDR1 is SEHNR, CDR2 FQNEAQ (reference sequence). The junction had 12 bases not matched to a gene; V was cut back by 8 bases and J by 0 bases. CDR3 in amino acids: CASPPGQGAPTSTDTQYF. The CDR3 DNA reads as TGTGCCAGCCCTCCGGGACAGGGGGCGCCGACTAGCACAGATACGCAGTATTTT.

This clonotype has a count of ten or more. The chain combines TRBV6-1 with TRBJ2-7, with D maybe TRBD2 (5 bases). Per the germline V gene, CDR1 is MNHNS and CDR2 is SASEGT. This CDR3 contains 15 residues. Trimming pared 7 bases from V and 5 bases from J, leaving 21 bases between. The CDR3 protein is CASNLGGRPTDEQYF. The CDR3 nucleotides are TGTGCCAGCAACCTTGGAGGCAGGCCTACGGACGAGCAGTACTTC.

The sample holds a few counts of this clonotype. V usage is TRBV29-1 and J usage is TRBJ1-1; D is ambiguous. The CDR3 is 12 residues long. Germline V gene sequence: CDR1 SQVTM, CDR2 ANQGSEA. Deletions cut 4 bases from V and 0 bases from J, with 6 bases between. CDR3 bases: TGCAGCGTTGGGACTGTGAACACTGAAGCTTTCTTT. Translated, it gives CSVGTVNTEAFF.

This clonotype was picked up many times. This chain links TRBV6-6 with TRBJ1-5; a possible D gene is TRBD1 (6 bases). V was clipped by 2 bases and J by 1 base, with 12 bases between them. The CDR3 length is 16 residues. The germline V gene encodes CDR1 MNHNY and CDR2 SVGAGI (reference sequence). The CDR3 coding sequence is TGTGCCAGCAGTTACCCGCAGGGGCAGAGCAATCAGCCCCAGCATTTT. Amino acids: CASSYPQGQSNQPQHF.

This clonotype qualifies as large (0.1 to 1%). The genes are TRBV28 and TRBJ2-7; perhaps TRBD2 as D (6 bases). There are 14 residues in the CDR3. The germline gives CDR1 MDHEN, CDR2 SYDVKM. Trimming removed 2 bases from V and 3 bases from J, with 11 bases in between. The CDR3 DNA reads TGTGCCAGCAGTTTAGGGGACTGGCGCTACGAGCAGTACTTC. Translating it yields CASSLGDWRYEQYF.

The chain uses TRBV27 and TRBJ2-2; D possibly uses TRBD1 or TRBD2 (5 bases each). Germline V gene data show CDR1 as MNHEY and CDR2 as SMNVEV (reference sequence). V lost 5 bases and J lost 6, with 10 bases in between. This CDR3 is 13 amino acids long. CDR3: CASSTGASGELFF. CDR3 DNA sequence: TGTGCCAGCAGTACCGGGGCCTCCGGGGAGCTGTTTTTT.

This clonotype is labeled medium-sized. This rearrangement joins TRBV28 to TRBJ1-6; possible D gene TRBD1, 6 bases. This CDR3 comprises 15 residues. Trimming removed 6 bases at V and 7 bases at J, with 16 bases between. CDR1 and CDR2 from the germline V gene are MDHEN and SYDVKM. CDR3 in amino acids: CASRTPSGGNSPLHF. In DNA, the CDR3 is TGTGCCAGCAGGACACCGTCGGGGGGCAATTCACCCCTCCACTTT.

This clonotype was seen many times. The chain carries TRBV10-3 and TRBJ2-7, with D possibly TRBD2 on 5 matching bases. CDR1 and CDR2 (germline): ENHRY, SYGVKD. V lost 4 bases, J lost 2 bases, and 12 bases lay in between. This CDR3 is 14 amino acids long. CDR3 bases: TGTGCCATCAGTGCGAGGGAGTTGGCCTACGAGCAGTACTTC. It specifies CAISARELAYEQYF.

The V and J genes are TRBV12-3 or TRBV12-4 and TRBJ2-4; possibly TRBD2 for D (5 bases). Trimming removed 8 bases at V and 11 bases at J, with 19 bases between. The CDR3 totals 13 residues. CDR3 DNA sequence: TGTGCCAGCCCGCCCCCCACTAGAATCGTTCAGTACTTC. Translated: CASPPPTRIVQYF.

This clonotype has only one observation. CDR3: CASRPEGEETQYF. CDR3 DNA: TGTGCCAGCAGGCCCGAAGGGGAAGAGACCCAGTACTTC. The V gene is TRBV7-9, the J gene TRBJ2-5; tentatively, D is TRBD1 (5 bases). The V end was cut by 6 bases, the J end by 3 bases, with 11 bases between. There are 13 residues in the CDR3. Germline loops: CDR1 SEHNR, CDR2 FQNEAQ (reference sequence).

The chain joins TRBV29-1 to TRBJ1-3, with a tentative D call TRBD1 (5 bases). V was pared by 2 bases and J by 6 bases, with 11 bases between. Germline lookup yields CDR1 SQVTM and CDR2 ANQGSEA. This CDR3 comprises 13 residues. The CDR3: CSVEPRAINTIYF. In nucleotides, the CDR3 is TGCAGCGTTGAACCCAGGGCGATAAACACCATATATTTT.